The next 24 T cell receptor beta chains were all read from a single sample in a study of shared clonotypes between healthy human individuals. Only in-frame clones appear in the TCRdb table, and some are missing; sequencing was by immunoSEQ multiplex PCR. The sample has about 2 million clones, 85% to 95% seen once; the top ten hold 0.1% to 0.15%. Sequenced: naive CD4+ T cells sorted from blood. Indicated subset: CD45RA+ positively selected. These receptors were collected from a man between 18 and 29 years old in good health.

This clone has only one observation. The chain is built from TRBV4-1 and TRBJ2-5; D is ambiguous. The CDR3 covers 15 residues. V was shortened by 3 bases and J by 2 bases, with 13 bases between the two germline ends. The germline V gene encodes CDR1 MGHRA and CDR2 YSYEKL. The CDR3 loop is CASSQELRAQETQYF. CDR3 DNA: TGCGCCAGCAGCCAGGAACTCCGGGCTCAAGAGACCCAGTACTTC.

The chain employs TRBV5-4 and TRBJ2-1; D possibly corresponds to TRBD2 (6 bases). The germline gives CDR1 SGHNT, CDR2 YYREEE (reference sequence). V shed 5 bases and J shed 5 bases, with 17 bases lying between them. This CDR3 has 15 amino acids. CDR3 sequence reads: CASSFPGVLNNEQFF. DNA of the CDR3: TGTGCCAGCAGTTTCCCGGGGGTACTCAACAATGAGCAGTTCTTC.

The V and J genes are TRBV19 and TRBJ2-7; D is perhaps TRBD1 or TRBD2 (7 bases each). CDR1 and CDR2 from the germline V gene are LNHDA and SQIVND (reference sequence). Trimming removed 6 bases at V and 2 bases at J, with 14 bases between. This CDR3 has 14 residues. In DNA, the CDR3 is TGTGCCAGTAGAAGTCAGGGGGGGCCCTACGAGCAGTACTTC. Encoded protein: CASRSQGGPYEQYF.

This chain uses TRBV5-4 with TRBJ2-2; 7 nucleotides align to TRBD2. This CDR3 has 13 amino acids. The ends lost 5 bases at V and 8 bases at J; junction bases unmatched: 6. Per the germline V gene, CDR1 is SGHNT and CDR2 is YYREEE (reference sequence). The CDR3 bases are TGTGCCAGCAGTCCCCCGGGGGGTGGGGAGCTGTTTTTT. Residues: CASSPPGGGELFF.

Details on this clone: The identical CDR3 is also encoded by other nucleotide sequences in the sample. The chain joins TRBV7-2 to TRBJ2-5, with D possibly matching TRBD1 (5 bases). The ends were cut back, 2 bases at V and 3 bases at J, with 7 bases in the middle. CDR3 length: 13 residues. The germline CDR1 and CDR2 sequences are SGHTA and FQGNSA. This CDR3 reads CASSLSREETQYF. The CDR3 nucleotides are TGTGCCAGCAGCTTATCCAGGGAAGAGACCCAGTACTTC. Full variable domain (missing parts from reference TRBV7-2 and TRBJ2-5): GAGVSQSPSNKVTEKGKDVELRCDPISGHTALYWYRQSLGQGLEFLIYFQGNSAPDKSGLPSDRFSAERTGGSVSTLTIQRTQQEDSAVYLCASSLSREETQYFGPGTRLLVL.

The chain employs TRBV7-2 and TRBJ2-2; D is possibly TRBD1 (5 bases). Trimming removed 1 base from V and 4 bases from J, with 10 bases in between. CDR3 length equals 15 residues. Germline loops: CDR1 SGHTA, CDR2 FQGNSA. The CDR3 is CASSLEAQGTGELFF. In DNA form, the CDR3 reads TGTGCCAGCAGCTTAGAAGCTCAGGGCACCGGGGAGCTGTTTTTT.

The CDR3 sequence is CASSRGQGRRTGELFF. In DNA, the CDR3 is TGTGCCAGCAGCCGGGGACAGGGGCGACGGACCGGGGAGCTGTTTTTT. This chain connects TRBV28 to TRBJ2-2; TRBD1 matches 10 bases. V lost 6 bases, J lost 5 bases, and 9 bases stayed unmatched. CDR3 size: 16 residues. Germline V lookup: CDR1 MDHEN, CDR2 SYDVKM.

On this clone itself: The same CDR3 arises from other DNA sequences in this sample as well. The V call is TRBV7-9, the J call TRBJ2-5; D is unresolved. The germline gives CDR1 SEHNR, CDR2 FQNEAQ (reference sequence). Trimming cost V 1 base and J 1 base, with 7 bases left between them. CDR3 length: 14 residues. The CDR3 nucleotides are TGTGCCAGCAGCTTAGGCGCCGGCCAAGAGACCCAGTACTTC. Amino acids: CASSLGAGQETQYF.

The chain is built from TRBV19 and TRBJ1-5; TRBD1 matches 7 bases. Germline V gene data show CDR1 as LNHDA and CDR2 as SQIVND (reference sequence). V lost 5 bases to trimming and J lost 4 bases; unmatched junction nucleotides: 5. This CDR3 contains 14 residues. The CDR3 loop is CASSSDRANQPQHF. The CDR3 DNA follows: TGTGCCAGTAGTTCCGACAGGGCTAATCAGCCCCAGCATTTT. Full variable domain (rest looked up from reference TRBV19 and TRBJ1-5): DGGITQSPKYLFRKEGQNVTLSCEQNLNHDAMYWYRQDPGQGLRLIYYSQIVNDFQKGDIAEGYSVSREKKESFPLTVTSAQKNPTAFYLCASSSDRANQPQHFGDGTRLSIL.

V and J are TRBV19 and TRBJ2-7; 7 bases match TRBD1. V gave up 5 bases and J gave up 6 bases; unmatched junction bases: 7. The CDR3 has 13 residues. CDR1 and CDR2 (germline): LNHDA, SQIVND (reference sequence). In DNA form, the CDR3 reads TGTGCCAGTAGTTTGGGACAGTGGGCCGAGCAGTACTTC. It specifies CASSLGQWAEQYF.

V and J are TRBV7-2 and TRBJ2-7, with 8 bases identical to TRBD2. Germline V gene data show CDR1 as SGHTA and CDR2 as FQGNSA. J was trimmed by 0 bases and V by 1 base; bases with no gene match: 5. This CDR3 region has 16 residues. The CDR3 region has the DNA TGTGCCAGCAGCTTAGTCCCAGCGGGGGTCTCCTACGAGCAGTACTTC. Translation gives CASSLVPAGVSYEQYF. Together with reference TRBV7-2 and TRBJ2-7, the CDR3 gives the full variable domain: GAGVSQSPSNKVTEKGKDVELRCDPISGHTALYWYRQSLGQGLEFLIYFQGNSAPDKSGLPSDRFSAERTGGSVSTLTIQRTQQEDSAVYLCASSLVPAGVSYEQYFGPGTRLTVT.

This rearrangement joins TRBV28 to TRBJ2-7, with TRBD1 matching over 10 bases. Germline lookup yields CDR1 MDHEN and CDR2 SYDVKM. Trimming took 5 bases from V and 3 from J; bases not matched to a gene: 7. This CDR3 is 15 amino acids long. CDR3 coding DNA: TGTGCCAGCAGTCCCTGGACAGGGGGGGGCTACGAGCAGTACTTC. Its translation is CASSPWTGGGYEQYF.

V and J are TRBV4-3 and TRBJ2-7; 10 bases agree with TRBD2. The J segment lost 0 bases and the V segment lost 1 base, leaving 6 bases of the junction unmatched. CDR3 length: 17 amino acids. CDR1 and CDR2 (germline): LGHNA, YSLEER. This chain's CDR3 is CASSQATSGTSSYEQYF. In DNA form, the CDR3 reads TGCGCCAGCAGCCAAGCTACTAGCGGGACGAGCTCCTACGAGCAGTACTTC.

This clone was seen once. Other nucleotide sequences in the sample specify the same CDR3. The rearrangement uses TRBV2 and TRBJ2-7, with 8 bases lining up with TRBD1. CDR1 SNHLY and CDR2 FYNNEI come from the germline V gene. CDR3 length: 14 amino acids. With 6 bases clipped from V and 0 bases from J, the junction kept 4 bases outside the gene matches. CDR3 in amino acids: CASSWDRSSYEQYF. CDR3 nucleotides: TGTGCCAGCAGCTGGGACAGGAGCTCCTACGAGCAGTACTTC.

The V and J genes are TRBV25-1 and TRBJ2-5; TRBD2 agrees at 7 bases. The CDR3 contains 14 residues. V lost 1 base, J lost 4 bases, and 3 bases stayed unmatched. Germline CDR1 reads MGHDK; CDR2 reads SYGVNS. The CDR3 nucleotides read TGTGCCAGCAGTGAATGGGGAGGGTCAGAGACCCAGTACTTC. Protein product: CASSEWGGSETQYF.

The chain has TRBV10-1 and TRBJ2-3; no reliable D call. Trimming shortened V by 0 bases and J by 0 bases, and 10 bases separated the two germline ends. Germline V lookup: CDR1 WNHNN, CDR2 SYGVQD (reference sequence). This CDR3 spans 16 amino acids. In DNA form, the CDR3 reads TGCGCCAGCAGTGAGTCGTGGGCGATTAGCACAGATACGCAGTATTTT. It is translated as CASSESWAISTDTQYF.

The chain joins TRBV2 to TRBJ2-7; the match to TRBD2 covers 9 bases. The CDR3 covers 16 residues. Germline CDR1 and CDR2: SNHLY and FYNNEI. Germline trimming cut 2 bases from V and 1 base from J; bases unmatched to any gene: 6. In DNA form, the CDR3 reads TGTGCCAGCAGTGAATATCCTAGCGGGAATTCCTACGAGCAGTACTTC. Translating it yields CASSEYPSGNSYEQYF. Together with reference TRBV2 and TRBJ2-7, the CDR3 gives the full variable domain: EPEVTQTPSHQVTQMGQEVILRCVPISNHLYFYWYRQILGQKVEFLVSFYNNEISEKSEIFDDQFSVERPDGSNFTLKIRSTKLEDSAMYFCASSEYPSGNSYEQYFGPGTRLTVT.

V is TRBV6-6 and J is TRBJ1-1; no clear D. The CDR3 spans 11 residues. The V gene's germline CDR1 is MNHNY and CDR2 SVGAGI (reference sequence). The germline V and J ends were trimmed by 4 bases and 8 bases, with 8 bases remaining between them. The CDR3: CASSSQYEAFF. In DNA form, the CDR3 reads TGTGCCAGCAGTTCCCAGTACGAAGCTTTCTTT.

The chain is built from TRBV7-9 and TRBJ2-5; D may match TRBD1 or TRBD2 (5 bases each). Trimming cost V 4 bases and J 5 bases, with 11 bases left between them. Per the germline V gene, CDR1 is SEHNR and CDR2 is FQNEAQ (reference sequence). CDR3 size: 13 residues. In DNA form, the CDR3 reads TGTGCCAGCAGCTCAGGGAGTACGGAGACCCAGTACTTC. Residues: CASSSGSTETQYF.

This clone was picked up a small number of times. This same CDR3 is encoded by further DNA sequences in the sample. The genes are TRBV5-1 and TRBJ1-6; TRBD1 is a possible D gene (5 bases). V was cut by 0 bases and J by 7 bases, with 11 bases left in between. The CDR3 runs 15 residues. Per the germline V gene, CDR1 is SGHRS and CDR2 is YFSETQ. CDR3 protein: CASSLAGTGNSPLHF. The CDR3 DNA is TGCGCCAGCAGCTTGGCCGGGACTGGGAATTCACCCCTCCACTTT.

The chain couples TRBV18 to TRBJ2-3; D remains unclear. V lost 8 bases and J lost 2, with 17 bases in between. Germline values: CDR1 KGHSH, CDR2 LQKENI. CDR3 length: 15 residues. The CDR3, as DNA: TGTGCCAGCGCGGACCCGGGCCAGATCACAGATACGCAGTATTTT. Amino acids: CASADPGQITDTQYF.

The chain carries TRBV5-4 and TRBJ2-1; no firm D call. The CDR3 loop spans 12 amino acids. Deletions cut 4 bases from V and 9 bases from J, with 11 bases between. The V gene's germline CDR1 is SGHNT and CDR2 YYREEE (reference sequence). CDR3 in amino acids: CASSPGLGEQFF. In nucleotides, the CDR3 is TGTGCCAGCAGCCCCGGCCTGGGTGAGCAGTTCTTC.

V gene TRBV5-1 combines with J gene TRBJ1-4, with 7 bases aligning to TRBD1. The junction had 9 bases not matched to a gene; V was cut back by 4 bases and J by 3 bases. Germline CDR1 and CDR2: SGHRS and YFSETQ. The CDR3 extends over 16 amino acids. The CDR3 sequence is CASSPGQSFANEKLFF. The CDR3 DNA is TGCGCCAGCAGCCCGGGACAGTCCTTTGCTAATGAAAAACTGTTTTTT.

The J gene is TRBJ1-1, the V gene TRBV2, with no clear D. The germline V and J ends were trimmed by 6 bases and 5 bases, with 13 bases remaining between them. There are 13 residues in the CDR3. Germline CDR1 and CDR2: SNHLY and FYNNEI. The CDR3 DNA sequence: TGTGCCAGCAGGAACCCGTCTAGGACTGAAGCTTTCTTT. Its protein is CASRNPSRTEAFF.